A selection of T cell receptor beta chains follows, all from one sample in a study of regulatory T cells in long-lasting Graves disease. MiXCR, run by TCRdb on the multiplex PCR reads, gives a single entry per CDR3 protein. The table has 350,000 to 450,000 distinct CDR3 sequences, around 21% seen once. The source was peripheral blood mononuclear cells (PBMCs), collected when the disease was refractory, from a patient treated with antithyroid drugs. All receptors come from a female donor with Graves disease. Each CDR3 is given with its conserved first and last residue. The D gene is left open where the match is weak. The size entry is marked missing in some rows and otherwise reads once, few, many or a size class.

v_call	clone_size	j_call	d_call	cdr3_aa	cdr3_nt
TRBV7-8	few	TRBJ2-7	.	CASSLRYRDSMIAAYEQYF	TGTGCCAGCAGTCTAAGGTATCGGGACTCAATGATAGCGGCTTACGAGCAGTACTTC
TRBV27	many	TRBJ1-4	.	CASSLFRREKLFF	TGTGCCAGCAGTTTATTCAGGAGGGAGAAACTGTTTTTT
TRBV12-3/TRBV12-4	few	TRBJ1-2	.	CASSPEPGRDGPKGYTF	TGTGCCAGCAGTCCGGAACCCGGGAGGGACGGCCCCAAGGGCTACACCTTC
TRBV13	.	TRBJ2-7	.	CASSLGSFEQYF	TGTGCCAGCAGCTTAGGTTCCTTCGAGCAGTACTTC
TRBV4-1	.	TRBJ2-7	TRBD1	CASSQAGTATYEQYF	TGCGCCAGCAGCCAAGCGGGGACAGCTACCTACGAGCAGTACTTC
TRBV9	few	TRBJ1-2	.	CASSTAGNDYGYTF	TGTGCCAGCAGCACGGCAGGGAATGACTATGGCTACACCTTC
TRBV2	few	TRBJ2-7	.	CASSPSILVTVQYF	TGTGCCAGCAGCCCCAGCATCCTAGTTACGGTGCAGTACTTC
TRBV12-3/TRBV12-4	many	TRBJ1-6	.	CASSQGIGSPLHF	TGTGCCAGCAGCCAGGGAATTGGTTCACCCCTCCACTTT
TRBV7-2	few	TRBJ2-7	TRBD2	CASSSTGGLAYEQYF	TGTGCCAGCAGCTCCACGGGGGGGCTAGCCTACGAGCAGTACTTC
TRBV29-1	few	TRBJ1-5	TRBD1	CSVGQGTSDQPQHF	TGCAGCGTGGGACAGGGTACATCGGATCAGCCCCAGCATTTT
TRBV20-1	.	TRBJ2-2	.	CSASPWEANTGELFF	TGCAGTGCTAGTCCCTGGGAAGCGAACACCGGGGAGCTGTTTTTT
TRBV6-2/TRBV6-3	few	TRBJ1-6	.	CASSFFFADKYNSPLHF	TGTGCCAGCAGTTTTTTCTTTGCGGACAAATATAATTCACCCCTCCACTTT
TRBV20-1	few	TRBJ2-3	TRBD2	CSARPTSGRADTQYF	TGCAGTGCTAGACCCACTAGCGGGAGAGCAGATACGCAGTATTTT
TRBV9	.	TRBJ2-5	TRBD1	CASSEGQAGETQYF	TGTGCCAGCAGCGAGGGACAGGCGGGGGAGACCCAGTACTTC
TRBV5-1	few	TRBJ2-3	TRBD2	CASRLAEITDTQYF	TGCGCCAGCAGACTAGCGGAGATCACAGATACGCAGTATTTT
TRBV3-1	many	TRBJ1-2	.	CASSQEEGLPSLYGYTF	TGTGCCAGCAGCCAAGAGGAAGGGTTACCGTCACTTTATGGCTACACCTTC
TRBV28	many	TRBJ2-7	.	CASSLFGDKTYEQYF	TGTGCCAGCAGTTTATTTGGGGACAAAACCTACGAGCAGTACTTC
TRBV5-1	few	TRBJ2-7	TRBD2	CASSFRTGTSSREQYF	TGCGCCAGCAGCTTCCGGACCGGGACTAGCAGTCGCGAGCAGTACTTC
TRBV12-3/TRBV12-4	few	TRBJ2-7	.	CASGYGGYEQYF	TGTGCCAGCGGTTATGGGGGCTACGAGCAGTACTTC
TRBV7-3	few	TRBJ1-2	.	CASSLKMGARDYGYTF	TGTGCCAGCAGCTTAAAAATGGGGGCGCGGGACTATGGCTACACCTTC